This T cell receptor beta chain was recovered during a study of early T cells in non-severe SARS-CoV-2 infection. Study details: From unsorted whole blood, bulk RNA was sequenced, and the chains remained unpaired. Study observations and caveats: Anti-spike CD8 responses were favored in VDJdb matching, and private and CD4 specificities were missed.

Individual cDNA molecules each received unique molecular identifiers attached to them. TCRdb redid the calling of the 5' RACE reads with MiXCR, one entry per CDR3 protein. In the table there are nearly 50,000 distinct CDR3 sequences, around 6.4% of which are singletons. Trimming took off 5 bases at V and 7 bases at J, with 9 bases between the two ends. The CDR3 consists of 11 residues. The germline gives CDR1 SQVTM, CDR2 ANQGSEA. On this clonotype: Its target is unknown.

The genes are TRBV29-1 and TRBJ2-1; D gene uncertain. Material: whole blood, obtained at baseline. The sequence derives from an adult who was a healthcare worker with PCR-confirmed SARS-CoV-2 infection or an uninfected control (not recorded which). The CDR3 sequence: CSVLIGNEQFF. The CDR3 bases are TGCAGCGTTCTAATTGGGAATGAGCAGTTCTTC.